This TCR beta chain was identified in a study of graft-versus-host responses after intestinal transplantation. Overall study: Transplants were multivisceral, liver-intestinal, or isolated intestinal. Uniformly, recipients were administered anti-thymocyte globulin induction with subsequent tacrolimus and steroids for three to four years.

V was cut by 5 bases and J by 3 bases, with 10 bases left in between. The CDR3 loop spans 14 amino acids. The germline gives CDR1 MDHEN, CDR2 SYDVKM. This clone occurred a few times. The antigen is undetermined. Overall study findings and caveats: Recipient bone marrow held GvH clones, some seen earlier in ileum or blood. Early declines in HvG clones that occurred post-transplant were associated with peak circulating GvH clone levels.

Measured with immunoSEQ multiplex PCR; TCRdb has only the in-frame clones, and not every one. The sample comprises around 120,000 clones, about 93% of which are singletons, and more than 0.1% rests with the top ten. The material was unstimulated CD4+ T cells sorted from spleen or lymph node cells, obtained before intestinal transplant. The source is a human donor who received an intestinal transplant. This chain links TRBV28 with TRBJ2-2; D remains ambiguous. The CDR3 spells CASSPQTHTGELFF. The CDR3 DNA reads as TGTGCCAGCAGTCCTCAGACTCACACCGGGGAGCTGTTTTTT.